The TCR beta chain described here comes from a study of vaccination and CD4 T cells after COVID-19. As for the study in general: Cellular stimulation was performed using overlapping spike peptides derived from SARS-CoV-2, HCoV-NL63, HCoV-OC43 and HCoV-229E.

There are 14 residues in the CDR3. Trimming pared 4 bases from V and 7 bases from J, leaving 16 bases between. Germline V CDR1 and CDR2: LGHDT, YNNKEL (reference sequence). The Oncomine TCR Beta short-read assay sequenced DNA from cultured CD4+ T cells. Genomic DNA was isolated from cultured CD4+ T cells. TCRdb itself ran the PCR reads through MiXCR, one entry per CDR3 protein. This sample carries more than 15,000 distinct CDR3 sequences, roughly two fifths of them seen once, and the ten largest clones take around 8.1%. As regards this clonotype: Antigen unknown.

The treatment here: roughly ten-day PBMC culture with coronavirus spike peptide pools or control peptides (ViraFEST assay). Half the medium was replaced with fresh IL-2 medium on days 3 and 7. The sample here was CD4+ T cells from blood, cultured in vitro, taken after SARS-CoV-2 vaccination. This TCR was recovered from a human donor who had recovered from COVID-19. The chain is built from TRBV3-1 and TRBJ1-2; weak D call: TRBD1 (5 bases). The CDR3 sequence is CASSLIRGVGGYTF. DNA for the CDR3: TGTGCCAGCAGCCTAATTAGGGGCGTCGGTGGCTACACCTTC.